The sequence of this T cell receptor (beta chain) was determined in a study of cytotoxic CD8 clonotypes in ibrutinib-treated CLL (dated by TCRdb to the early 2020s). The study in broad terms: The cohort included some 14 treatment-naive and 11 to 12 relapsed/refractory patients; 17 to 18 were IGHV unmutated. On average, each sample had hundreds of thousands of productive templates and tens of thousands of productive rearrangements. All remission and progressive disease samples were collected while patients were still receiving ibrutinib. Cryopreserved peripheral blood mononuclear cells were collected before treatment, at response, and at either disease progression or sustained remission. Responses were partial in roughly 24 patients and complete in 2; after median approximately 69 months follow-up, about 14 stayed in remission and about 12 progressed. Longitudinal samples were available for about 30% of the 86 trial participants. Response samples were obtained after a median of 12 months of treatment, with a range of about 6 to 36 months. Paper-wide results and their limitations: Baseline clonality was found to be higher than that of age-matched healthy donors and was strongly correlated with circulating CD8+ T-cell counts. Sampling times were not matched between patients in sustained remission and patients whose disease was progressing, and lymph node repertoires were not examined. At ibrutinib response clonality went up, during sustained remission it held steady, and at progression it dropped back toward baseline. Public clonotypes were rare and either contracted or stayed stable during treatment, and the rise in clonality at ibrutinib response reflected the expansion of private clonotypes.

Each clonotype received, on average, around 10x coverage in deep resolution sequencing performed on a MiSeq, where the target depth lay between 1 in 1 million and 1 in 200,000 T cells. The immunoSEQ hsTCRB Kit was used to generate the TCR beta libraries. Per the original workflow: ImmunoSEQ Data Assistant and ImmunoSEQ Analyzer were used for data analysis, and V, D and J genes were assigned according to IMGT definitions. Clonality, which ranges from 0 to 1, was calculated as one minus the normalized Shannon entropy of productive rearrangement frequencies. Only overrepresented clonotypes making up at least 0.05% of each patient's repertoire were included in the public clonotype analysis. Some 13 repertoires from age-matched healthy donors, obtained from immuneACCESS, served as clonality controls. Held by TCRdb, this immuneACCESS table contains in-frame sequences only and omits some clones. Under half of the omission traces to an unresolved V gene where checked; the cause of the rest is unknown. That table is the source of V, J and clone size, and D and trimming were worked out from the DNA. This sample lists approximately 130,000 clones; around 80% were detected once. Of the sample, 3% to 4% falls within the top ten clones.

The CDR3 holds 14 amino acids from the cysteine to the phenylalanine. Only the CDR3 part of the read is kept: 42 bases, read in frame from the first base. CDR1 and CDR2, looked up from the germline V gene, are MNHNS and SASEGT. From V the trimming removes 6 bases and from J it removes 4 bases, while the gene matches leave 4 bases of the junction unaccounted for. Notes on this clone: Its antigen is still unknown. No base quality values were provided; no much bigger clone lies one nucleotide off.

This sample's time point label indicates: approximately 25 months on ibrutinib. For TCR beta library preparation, approximately 1.9 micrograms of genomic DNA was extracted from cryopreserved PBMCs. Longitudinal blood samples from CLL patients on ibrutinib monotherapy were analyzed using high-throughput TCR beta sequencing. The patients took part in an open-label, single-center phase 2 trial of ibrutinib monotherapy. Here the sequenced sample was PBMCs, taken after 24 months of ibrutinib treatment. Rearrangement joined TRBV6-1 to TRBJ2-7; 12 nucleotides in the junction match TRBD2. This TCR derives from a human donor with chronic lymphocytic leukemia. CDR3 reads: CASSPGTSGYEQYF. At the DNA level, the sequence is TGTGCCAGCAGCCCTGGGACTAGCGGGTACGAGCAGTACTTC.